This T cell receptor (beta chain) was recovered during a study of spatial heterogeneity in lung cancer. Turning to the study itself: Detected sequences consistently included more beta-chain ones than alpha-chain ones. Raw reads showed each unique TCR and UMI combination turning up more than ten times on average.

A unique molecular identifier was attached to every TCR cDNA molecule. Each CDR3 protein is one row after TCRdb ran MiXCR on the 5' RACE reads. The repertoire holds 39,000 or so distinct CDR3 sequences, with around 3.3% as singletons. The table lists this clonotype with a few counts. Time point denoted: sample taken at primary tumor resection. The sequenced material consisted of unsorted whole RNA from tumor, nontumor lung or frozen PBMC. The CDR3 consists of 14 residues. Between the trimmed V and J ends, which lost 8 bases and 4 bases, there was a span of 17 bases. Germline loops: CDR1 SGHTA, CDR2 FQGNSA.

The TCR originated in a male donor with early-stage non-small cell lung cancer. This sequence joins TRBV7-2 and TRBJ2-5, with D possibly matching TRBD2 (5 bases). This specimen was normal lung tissue next to the tumor, taken at surgery. The DNA of the CDR3 is TGTGCCAGCGCCGACTACGGGCGTCGAGAGACCCAGTACTTC. This encodes CASADYGRRETQYF. The full variable domain, in which reference TRBV7-2 and TRBJ2-5 provide the parts outside the CDR3, is GAGVSQSPSNKVTEKGKDVELRCDPISGHTALYWYRQSLGQGLEFLIYFQGNSAPDKSGLPSDRFSAERTGGSVSTLTIQRTQQEDSAVYLCASADYGRRETQYFGPGTRLLVL.